This is a list of T cell receptor beta chains from one sample in a study of beta chain features in type 1 diabetes. TCRdb's table, derived via immunoSEQ multiplex PCR, lists solely in-frame clones and lacks some. The data hold around 150,000 clones, with about 8.1% observed a single time. The sequenced material came from central memory CD4+ T cells from blood. Every receptor here comes from a man aged 18 to 29 in good health. CDR3s include the opening cysteine and the closing phenylalanine or tryptophan. A D gene is named only where the DNA matches it firmly. The size entry is marked missing in some rows and otherwise reads once, few, many or a size class.

J,size,V,length,D,DNA,CDR3
TRBJ1-1,few,TRBV7-3,13,NA,TGTGCCAGCAGCTCAGACAGGAACACTGAAGCTTTCTTT,CASSSDRNTEAFF
TRBJ2-7,once,TRBV5-4,15,TRBD2,TGTGCCAGCAGCCGCGCAGCGGGGCTTCAATACGAGCAGTACTTC,CASSRAAGLQYEQYF
TRBJ2-1,NA,TRBV5-4,15,NA,TGTGCCAGCCAGGCGGGGGCGGGGAGTTACAATGAGCAGTTCTTC,CASQAGAGSYNEQFF
TRBJ1-5,NA,TRBV7-9,16,TRBD1,TGTGCCAGCAGCGCCTGGGACAGGGTTAGCAATCAGCCCCAGCATTTT,CASSAWDRVSNQPQHF
TRBJ1-4,NA,TRBV6-5,15,TRBD1,TGTGCCAGCAGTCCCGGGACAGGGGCTAATGAAAAACTGTTTTTT,CASSPGTGANEKLFF
TRBJ2-3,few,TRBV9,16,TRBD2,TGTGCCAGCAGCCCGGGACTAGCGGGGTCCACAGATACGCAGTATTTT,CASSPGLAGSTDTQYF
TRBJ2-1,few,TRBV15,14,NA,TGTGCCACCAGCAGAGGACTAGAAAGGGGTGAGCAGTTCTTC,CATSRGLERGEQFF
TRBJ2-2,NA,TRBV6-1,15,TRBD1,TGTGCCAGCACCCCCGGGACAGGGAACACCGGGGAGCTGTTTTTT,CASTPGTGNTGELFF
TRBJ1-6,few,TRBV28,13,NA,TGTGCCAGCAGAGACACCTATAATTCACCCCTCCACTTT,CASRDTYNSPLHF
TRBJ1-3,few,TRBV25-1,16,NA,TGTGCCAGCAGTGCCATAGAGAGAACCGCTGGAAACACCATATATTTT,CASSAIERTAGNTIYF
TRBJ1-2,NA,TRBV9,14,TRBD1,TGTGCCAGCAGCGGGGACAGGGGGCTTGGTGGCTACACCTTC,CASSGDRGLGGYTF
TRBJ2-7,many,TRBV11-2,13,NA,TGTGCCAGCAGCTCGGGACTTTGGCACGAGCAGTACTTC,CASSSGLWHEQYF
TRBJ2-7,NA,TRBV28,15,TRBD2,TGTGCCAGCAGTCGGGGGGGGCAGCTTACCTACGAGCAGTACTTC,CASSRGGQLTYEQYF
TRBJ2-4,few,TRBV27,15,NA,TGTGCCAGCAGCCGCGGGGGCCTAGCCAAAAACATTCAGTACTTC,CASSRGGLAKNIQYF
TRBJ1-2,NA,TRBV6-5,11,NA,TGTGCCAGCAGTGACAGCTATGGCTACACCTTC,CASSDSYGYTF
TRBJ1-5,NA,TRBV7-8,15,NA,TGTGCCAGCAGCTTGTCCCTTTATAGCAATCAGCCCCAGCATTTT,CASSLSLYSNQPQHF
TRBJ2-3,few,TRBV7-9,17,NA,TGTGCCAGCAGCTCTAGGGGGTGGATTACGCCCCCAGATACGCAGTATTTT,CASSSRGWITPPDTQYF
TRBJ1-3,few,TRBV14,16,NA,TGTGCCAGCAGCCCGCCGGGACATCGGGTCGGAAACACCATATATTTT,CASSPPGHRVGNTIYF
TRBJ2-5,few,TRBV27,14,TRBD2,TGTGCCAGCAGCTCGGCGGGAGGGGCGGAGACCCAGTACTTC,CASSSAGGAETQYF
TRBJ1-6,few,TRBV7-8,19,NA,TGTGCCAGCAGCTTATCCATCGGCGGGGTGAGCTCCTATAATTCACCCCTCCACTTT,CASSLSIGGVSSYNSPLHF
TRBJ2-1,many,TRBV5-1,18,TRBD2,TGCGCCAGCAGTCTCCTGGGTAGCGGGGCGCTTACAGGAAATGAGCAGTTCTTC,CASSLLGSGALTGNEQFF
TRBJ1-1,NA,TRBV7-2,13,NA,TGTGCCAGCAGTGCAGACATGAACACTGAAGCTTTCTTT,CASSADMNTEAFF
TRBJ1-2,few,TRBV7-3,13,NA,TGTGCCAGCAGCTTAACACAGAGCACCCGCTACACCTTC,CASSLTQSTRYTF
TRBJ1-2,NA,TRBV6-1,14,TRBD1,TGTGCCAGCAGTTTACATCGGGACAGGGGCGGCTACACCTTC,CASSLHRDRGGYTF
TRBJ2-7,few,TRBV7-7,14,TRBD1,TGTGCTAGCAGCCCAGACAGGGATTCCTACGAGCAGTACTTC,CASSPDRDSYEQYF
TRBJ2-7,NA,TRBV10-3,13,TRBD2,TGTGCCACCGCCAGCGGGGGCCTATACGAGCAGTACTTC,CATASGGLYEQYF
TRBJ1-2,few,TRBV5-1,14,TRBD1,TGCGCCAGCAGCTTCACCGGGACAGGGCTTCTCTACACCTTC,CASSFTGTGLLYTF
TRBJ2-3,few,TRBV2,15,TRBD1,TGTGCCAGCAGTGTAAACAGGGGATCGGGCAATACGCAGTATTTT,CASSVNRGSGNTQYF
TRBJ2-6,few,TRBV6-6,13,NA,TGTGCCAGCACAGACTCTGGGGCCAACGTCCTGACTTTC,CASTDSGANVLTF
TRBJ2-1,NA,TRBV7-2,15,TRBD2,TGTGCCAGCAGCCTCGGGACTAGCGGGGCGGGTGAGCAGTTCTTC,CASSLGTSGAGEQFF
TRBJ1-2,NA,TRBV4-3,18,TRBD1,TGCGCCAGCAGCCAAGATTTGGCAGGGGGCCACACTAACTATGGCTACACCTTC,CASSQDLAGGHTNYGYTF